This TCR beta chain was documented in a study of shared clonotypes between healthy human individuals. Whole-study findings and limits: It was anticipated that sequencing depth would influence how many clonotypes donors shared. On the whole, naive subsets had larger estimated richness than memory subsets had. Generation probabilities were higher for clonotypes shared across all four sorted-subset donors than for unshared ones. Across a handful of donors, naive CD4 shared roughly 5%, naive CD8 more than 3%, memory CD4 about 2.4%, memory CD8 0.4%.

Method: immunoSEQ multiplex PCR; TCRdb's copy keeps in-frame clones and lacks some. The sample comprises about 2,500,000 clones, roughly nine tenths of which are singletons, and 0.11% to 0.15% rests with the top ten. Comments on this clone: The antigen is not known.

CDR1 is KGHSY and CDR2 is FQNENV in the germline V gene. Between the trimmed V and J ends, which lost 4 bases and 6 bases, there was a span of 12 bases. This CDR3 region has 13 residues. Material: naive CD4+ T cells sorted from blood. Subset indicated: CD45RA+ positively selected. The clonotype was recovered from a man aged 18 to 29 in good health. V is TRBV16 and J is TRBJ1-2; the D is unclear. CDR3 in amino acids: CASSPPDLNGYTF. DNA of the CDR3: TGTGCCAGCAGCCCCCCGGATCTAAATGGCTACACCTTC. Full variable domain (missing parts from reference TRBV16 and TRBJ1-2): GEEVAQTPKHLVRGEGQKAKLYCAPIKGHSYVFWYQQVLKNEFKFLISFQNENVFDETGMPKERFSAKCLPNSPCSLEIQATKLEDSAVYFCASSPPDLNGYTFGSGTRLTVV.